The 31 T cell receptor beta chains below were found in one sample sequenced in a study of blood T cell repertoires in COVID-19. TCRdb keeps only in-frame clones here, not all; method: immunoSEQ multiplex PCR. The top ten clones hold approximately 3.2% of a sample with 450,000 to 500,000 clones, roughly 85% of them seen once. The source material was peripheral blood. Receptor source: a human donor in a cohort sampled during active COVID-19.

V is TRBV5-8 and J is TRBJ1-3; D remains ambiguous. CDR1 SGHTS and CDR2 YDEGEE come from the germline V gene. The CDR3 contains 16 residues. V was clipped by 0 bases and J by 1 base, with 11 bases between them. CDR3 sequence reads: CASSLVRQLSGNTIYF. In DNA form, the CDR3 reads TGTGCCAGCAGCTTGGTGAGGCAGTTATCTGGAAACACCATATATTTT.

V is TRBV7-2 and J is TRBJ2-2, with D hard to call. CDR3 length: 15 amino acids. V was trimmed by 0 bases and J by 3 bases, leaving 8 bases between them. Germline CDR1 and CDR2: SGHTA and FQGNSA. The DNA for the CDR3 is TGTGCCAGCAGCTTAGCGGCTAGAGACACCGGGGAGCTGTTTTTT. It codes for CASSLAARDTGELFF.

This clone showed up just a few times. The chain combines TRBV5-1 with TRBJ1-5; the match to TRBD1 covers 8 bases. V gave up 5 bases and J gave up 2 bases; unmatched junction bases: 6. CDR1 and CDR2 (germline): SGHRS, YFSETQ. The CDR3 is 15 residues long. The CDR3 sequence is CASSQGAAGNQPQHF. For the CDR3, the DNA is TGCGCCAGCAGTCAGGGGGCCGCGGGCAATCAGCCCCAGCATTTT.

This clone was detected a few times. The chain employs TRBV6-6 and TRBJ2-3; 11 bases map to TRBD2. CDR3 length equals 18 residues. Germline V gene data show CDR1 as MNHNY and CDR2 as SVGAGI (reference sequence). The trim removed 5 bases at V and 2 bases at J, leaving 12 bases unmatched. In nucleotides, the CDR3 is TGTGCCAGCAGTCAAACTAGCGGGGGTTTTCGTTACACAGATACGCAGTATTTT. Translating gives CASSQTSGGFRYTDTQYF.

The chain combines TRBV7-9 with TRBJ2-7, with TRBD1 matching 9 bases. V lost 4 bases to trimming and J lost 3 bases; unmatched junction nucleotides: 4. Germline loops: CDR1 SEHNR, CDR2 FQNEAQ (reference sequence). The CDR3 spans 14 residues. CDR3 sequence (DNA): TGTGCCAGCAGCTGGGACAGGGAAGGCTACGAGCAGTACTTC. This gives the protein CASSWDREGYEQYF.

The rearrangement joins TRBV24-1 to TRBJ2-5; 13 bases fit TRBD2. V trimming: 9 bases; J trimming: 2 bases; junction bases outside the gene matches: 8. The germline CDR1 and CDR2 sequences are KGHDR and SFDVKD. The CDR3 is 16 amino acids. Written as DNA, the CDR3 is TGTGCCACCGCGTTTGGACTAGCGGGAGCACAAGAGACCCAGTACTTC. This gives the protein CATAFGLAGAQETQYF.

The chain joins TRBV5-6 to TRBJ1-2; D uncertain. Germline V gene lookup returns CDR1 SGHDT and CDR2 YYEEEE. The germline V and J ends were trimmed by 1 base and 8 bases, with 9 bases remaining between them. CDR3 length: 12 residues. CDR3 bases: TGTGCCAGCAGCTTGTCCCCCTCCGGCTACACCTTC. Translated: CASSLSPSGYTF.

The CDR3 region has the DNA TGTGCCAGCATGGGAGGGCTTCGAACTGAAGCTTTCTTT. Translating gives CASMGGLRTEAFF. The chain links TRBV2 to TRBJ1-1; no definite D call. Germline V gives CDR1 SNHLY, CDR2 FYNNEI. CDR3 size: 13 residues. Trimming left V 7 bases short and J 5 bases short, with 14 bases between.

V and J are TRBV12-5 and TRBJ1-1; D is perhaps TRBD1 (5 bases). V lost 3 bases to trimming and J lost 1 base, with 12 bases between them. Germline assignment: CDR1 LGHNT and CDR2 FRNRAP. The CDR3 has 15 amino acids. The chain's CDR3 is CASGFLGVENTEAFF. DNA for the CDR3: TGTGCTAGTGGTTTTTTAGGGGTAGAGAACACTGAAGCTTTCTTT.

The chain carries TRBV19 and TRBJ2-5, with 8 bases aligning to TRBD2. The CDR3 has 15 residues. CDR1 LNHDA and CDR2 SQIVND come from the germline V gene (reference sequence). V trimming: 4 bases; J trimming: 4 bases; junction bases outside the gene matches: 8. The CDR3 spells CASSTATSVGETQYF. CDR3 coding DNA: TGTGCCAGTAGTACCGCGACTAGCGTGGGAGAGACCCAGTACTTC.

The chain couples TRBV2 to TRBJ2-1; 7 bases align to TRBD1. Losses at the gene ends were 5 bases for V and 7 bases for J; bases not matched to a gene: 5. This CDR3 has 13 residues. Per germline, CDR1 SNHLY and CDR2 FYNNEI. The CDR3 coding sequence is TGTGCCAGCAGTCCACAGACAGGGAATGAGCAGTTCTTC. Translation gives CASSPQTGNEQFF.

On this clone: The same CDR3 is also encoded by other DNA sequences in this sample. The chain is built from TRBV5-1 and TRBJ1-5; D is ambiguous. The CDR3 sequence is 13 residues long. V was pared by 0 bases and J by 4 bases, with 5 bases between. The V gene's germline CDR1 is SGHRS and CDR2 YFSETQ. As DNA, the CDR3 is TGCGCCAGCAGCTTGGAAGCAAATCAGCCCCAGCATTTT. Translating it yields CASSLEANQPQHF.

The chain combines TRBV6-2 or TRBV6-3 with TRBJ1-1; D is undetermined. CDR1 and CDR2 from the germline V gene are MNHEY and SVGEGT. The V end was cut by 5 bases, the J end by 4 bases, with 23 bases between. This CDR3 region has 17 residues. CDR3 in DNA: TGTGCCAGCAGTACCCCCCGACATACTGTGGCGAGCACTGAAGCTTTCTTT. Its translation: CASSTPRHTVASTEAFF.

The V and J genes are TRBV27 and TRBJ2-2; D may be TRBD2 (6 bases). The germline V gene has CDR1 MNHEY and CDR2 SMNVEV (reference sequence). V lost 4 bases and J 4 bases, leaving 10 bases between the germline ends. The CDR3 consists of 14 residues. Here the CDR3 reads CASSSGRSTGELFF. Written as DNA, the CDR3 is TGTGCCAGCAGTTCCGGGAGAAGCACCGGGGAGCTGTTTTTT.

The chain recombines TRBV3-1 (or the pseudogene TRBV3-2) with TRBJ1-6; D not resolved. Per the germline V gene, CDR1 is LGHDT and CDR2 is YNNKEL (reference sequence). There are 15 residues in the CDR3. V was clipped by 0 bases and J by 11 bases, with 14 bases between them. CDR3 DNA: TGTGCCAGCAGCCAAGATCTCGCCCTAGGAGCACCCCTCCACTTT. Amino acid sequence: CASSQDLALGAPLHF.

The V and J genes are TRBV5-4 and TRBJ1-6, with D possibly matching TRBD1 (6 bases). This CDR3 comprises 14 residues. In germline, CDR1 is SGHNT, CDR2 YYREEE (reference sequence). V lost 4 bases and J lost 8, with 13 bases in between. CDR3 region: CASSDLDSYSPLHF. The CDR3 DNA follows: TGTGCCAGCAGCGATCTGGACAGTTATTCACCCCTCCACTTT. Based on the CDR3 plus reference TRBV5-4 and TRBJ1-6, the full variable domain is ETGVTQSPTHLIKTRGQQVTLRCSSQSGHNTVSWYQQALGQGPQFIFQYYREEENGRGNFPPRFSGLQFPNYSSELNVNALELDDSALYLCASSDLDSYSPLHFGNGTRLTVT.

Comments on this clone: Additional DNA sequences in this sample encode the identical CDR3. The chain couples TRBV29-1 to TRBJ1-1; possible D gene TRBD1, 5 bases. V lost 6 bases, J lost 4 bases, and 12 bases lay in between. Germline CDR1 and CDR2: SQVTM and ANQGSEA. This CDR3 contains 12 residues. CDR3 DNA sequence: TGCAGCGTCTCTAGGGGAGGCACTGAAGCTTTCTTT. Residues: CSVSRGGTEAFF.

The genes are TRBV19 and TRBJ2-7; D perhaps matches TRBD2 (6 bases). The germline V and J ends were trimmed by 4 bases and 2 bases, with 27 bases remaining between them. From germline, CDR1 is LNHDA and CDR2 SQIVND (reference sequence). This CDR3 contains 19 residues. The CDR3: CASSTRAPSGRGRPYEQYF. The DNA for the CDR3 is TGTGCCAGTAGTACTCGTGCTCCGTCGGGGCGGGGTAGACCCTACGAGCAGTACTTC.

The chain couples TRBV30 to TRBJ2-7; tentatively, D is TRBD2 (6 bases). The germline gives CDR1 GTSNPN, CDR2 SVGIG (reference sequence). V shed 3 bases and J shed 5 bases, with 14 bases lying between them. This CDR3 is 13 amino acids long. CDR3 protein: CAWRGEVLHEQYF. CDR3 bases: TGTGCCTGGAGAGGGGAGGTACTTCACGAGCAGTACTTC.

The V and J genes are TRBV28 and TRBJ1-2, with 7 bases that match TRBD1. The V segment lost 6 bases and the J segment 4 bases; nucleotides outside the gene matches: 5. Germline assignment: CDR1 MDHEN and CDR2 SYDVKM. CDR3 length: 13 residues. The CDR3 spells CASRTQGTYGYTF. DNA for the CDR3: TGTGCCAGCAGAACACAGGGGACCTATGGCTACACCTTC.

The rearrangement links TRBV5-1 to TRBJ1-2, with D possibly TRBD1 on 6 matching bases. V was trimmed by 0 bases and J by 8 bases, leaving 17 bases between them. This CDR3 spans 15 amino acids. CDR1 is SGHRS, CDR2 YFSETQ, per germline. The chain's CDR3 is CASSLDSQGLWGYTF. For the CDR3, the DNA is TGCGCCAGCAGCTTGGATTCACAGGGATTGTGGGGCTACACCTTC.

This clone was detected once. The chain joins TRBV7-9 to TRBJ1-1; 8 bases match TRBD1. The ends lost 6 bases at V and 6 bases at J; junction bases unmatched: 12. The CDR3 contains 15 residues. Germline CDR1 SEHNR, CDR2 FQNEAQ (reference sequence). The CDR3 here is CASRLQRATGAEAFF. CDR3 nucleotides: TGTGCCAGCAGACTTCAACGGGCGACAGGGGCTGAAGCTTTCTTT.

The CDR3 loop is CASSIDRATTPSLHF. In DNA form, the CDR3 reads TGTGCCAGTAGTATAGATCGAGCCACCACGCCCTCCCTCCACTTT. This rearrangement joins TRBV19 to TRBJ1-6; D ambiguous. V lost 0 bases, J lost 14 bases, and 17 bases lay in between. The germline gives CDR1 LNHDA, CDR2 SQIVND (reference sequence). The CDR3 is 15 residues long.

In its sample, this clone was seen a few times. The rearrangement links TRBV2 to TRBJ1-1; D perhaps matches TRBD1 (5 bases). The germline V and J ends were trimmed by 4 bases and 1 base, with 13 bases remaining between them. Germline CDR1 SNHLY, CDR2 FYNNEI. The CDR3 sequence is 15 residues long. CDR3 DNA sequence: TGTGCCAGCAGTGCTCCCAGGGCCTCGAACACTGAAGCTTTCTTT. The encoded protein is CASSAPRASNTEAFF.

The V and J genes are TRBV6-2 or TRBV6-3 and TRBJ1-6; 9 positions match TRBD1. CDR3 size: 16 residues. V was clipped by 0 bases and J by 6 bases; unmatched bases: 3. Germline loops: CDR1 MNHEY, CDR2 SVGEGT. The CDR3 loop is CASSYSSGQGNSPLHF. The DNA for the CDR3 is TGTGCCAGCAGTTACTCATCGGGACAGGGTAATTCACCCCTCCACTTT.

The rearrangement joins TRBV12-3 or TRBV12-4 to TRBJ2-1, with D perhaps TRBD2 (5 bases). V lost 2 bases and J 8 bases, leaving 7 bases between the germline ends. The length of the CDR3 is 12 residues. CDR3 sequence (DNA): TGTGCCAGCAGTTTATGGGGAGATGAGCAGTTCTTC. Protein: CASSLWGDEQFF.

The V and J genes are TRBV2 and TRBJ1-5; maybe TRBD1 (5 bases). In germline, CDR1 is SNHLY, CDR2 FYNNEI. Trimming took 6 bases from V and 2 from J, leaving 14 bases between them. The length of the CDR3 is 15 residues. The CDR3 DNA follows: TGTGCCAGCAGCCAGGGAGGGAGGGGCAATCAGCCCCAGCATTTT. It translates to CASSQGGRGNQPQHF.

The chain is built from TRBV5-1 and TRBJ2-3; D possibly corresponds to TRBD2 (5 bases). There are 15 residues in the CDR3. Trimming removed 5 bases at V and 0 bases at J, with 13 bases between. The germline CDR1 and CDR2 sequences are SGHRS and YFSETQ. The CDR3 is CASRPFGESTDTQYF. DNA of the CDR3: TGCGCCAGCAGGCCTTTCGGGGAAAGCACAGATACGCAGTATTTT.

The chain uses TRBV14 and TRBJ2-3; 7 bases fit TRBD2. After removal of 5 bases from V and 6 bases from J, the junction contained 11 bases not matched to a gene. There are 15 residues in the CDR3. CDR1 and CDR2 from the germline V gene are SGHDN and FVKESK. The CDR3: CASSRHGREWDTQYF. CDR3 DNA sequence: TGTGCCAGCAGCAGACACGGGCGGGAGTGGGATACGCAGTATTTT.

The chain recombines TRBV5-1 with TRBJ2-7, with D maybe TRBD2 (5 bases). The germline gives CDR1 SGHRS, CDR2 YFSETQ. V was clipped by 0 bases and J by 0 bases, with 10 bases between them. This CDR3 has 15 residues. The CDR3 protein is CASSLDGRTSYEQYF. The CDR3 nucleotides read TGCGCCAGCAGCTTGGATGGGAGAACCTCCTACGAGCAGTACTTC.

The V gene is TRBV7-3, the J gene TRBJ2-1, with 7 bases matching TRBD2. CDR3 length equals 14 residues. The junction had 9 bases not matched to a gene; V was cut back by 5 bases and J by 8 bases. Germline V CDR1 and CDR2: SGHTA, FQGTGA. CDR3 coding DNA: TGTGCCAGCAGCGGACGGGGGGAACGGGATGAGCAGTTCTTC. Its protein is CASSGRGERDEQFF.